The entry below gives a single TCR beta chain sequence along with its context. The antigen is unknown. Clones were read by immunoSEQ multiplex PCR, and TCRdb kept only the in-frame ones, dropping some. The sample consists of around 77,000 clones, approximately 87% of them appearing once. The data derive from a study of radiation and T cells in renal cell carcinoma. Regarding the study as a whole: In blood, top tumor clones expanded by 2 weeks, shrinking by 4. Pretreatment tumor biopsies were lacking, so baseline clonotypes are unknown.

The germline gives CDR1 MNHNY, CDR2 SVGAGI (reference sequence). Trimming removed 6 bases at V and 0 bases at J, with 8 bases between. The CDR3 extends over 13 amino acids. As for time point: blood 4 weeks post-SBRT, at nephrectomy. The treatment is: 15 Gy SBRT to primary tumor, nephrectomy 4 weeks later. Nephrectomy followed 15 Gy stereotactic body radiation by 4 weeks. This material consisted of blood, taken from a patient whose treatment included radiotherapy and nephrectomy. The chain has TRBV6-6 and TRBJ1-2, with D possibly matching TRBD1 (5 bases). The clonotype originates from a woman aged 60-75 years with renal cell carcinoma. In DNA, the CDR3 is TGTGCCAGCAGAACAGGAGCTAACTATGGCTACACCTTC. This sequence encodes CASRTGANYGYTF.